This T cell receptor (beta chain) was documented in a study of CD8+CD57+ T cells in acquired aplastic anemia. The CDR3 totals 15 residues. CDR1 and CDR2 (germline): SEHNR, FQNEAQ (reference sequence). Genomic DNA, the template, was used for profiling of the TCR beta VDJ and CDR3. MiXCR was run by TCRdb on the reads, yielding one entry per CDR3 protein. Altogether 270,000 or so distinct CDR3 sequences are present, roughly 80% being singletons, with the ten largest covering 35% to 50%. Details on this clonotype: An end of the junction does not agree with germline; a read error may underlie this.

In patients chosen for sequencing, flow cytometry had shown CD8+CD57+ cell expansion. Severe acquired aplastic anemia was the diagnosis recorded for all patients. The clonotype originates from a human donor with aplastic anemia. Sequencing was done on a sample of sorted CD4+, CD8+, or CD8+CD57+ T cells (not recorded which) from PBMCs. The rearrangement uses TRBV7-9 and TRBJ1-2; 8 bases map to TRBD1. DNA of the CDR3: TGTGCCGGCCAGGGGGCTAGGGAGACCCAGTACTTCTGGCCCTTC. It codes for CAGQGARETQYFWPF.